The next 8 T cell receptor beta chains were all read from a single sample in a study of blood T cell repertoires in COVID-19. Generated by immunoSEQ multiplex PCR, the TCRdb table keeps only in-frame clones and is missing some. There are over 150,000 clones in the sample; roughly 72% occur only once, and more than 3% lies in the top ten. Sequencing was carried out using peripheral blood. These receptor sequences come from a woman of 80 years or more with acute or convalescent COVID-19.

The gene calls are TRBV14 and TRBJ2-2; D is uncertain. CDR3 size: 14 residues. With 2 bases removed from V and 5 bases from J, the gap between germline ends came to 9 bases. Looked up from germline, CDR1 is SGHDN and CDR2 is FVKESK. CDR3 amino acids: CASSQNFGTGELFF. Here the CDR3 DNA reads TGTGCCAGCAGCCAAAATTTCGGGACCGGGGAGCTGTTTTTT.

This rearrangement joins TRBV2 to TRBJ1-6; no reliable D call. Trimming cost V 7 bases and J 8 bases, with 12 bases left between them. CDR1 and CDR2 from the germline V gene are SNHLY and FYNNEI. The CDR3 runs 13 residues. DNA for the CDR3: TGTGCCAGCAAAAGCGCCAAGGATTCACCCCTCCACTTT. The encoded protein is CASKSAKDSPLHF.

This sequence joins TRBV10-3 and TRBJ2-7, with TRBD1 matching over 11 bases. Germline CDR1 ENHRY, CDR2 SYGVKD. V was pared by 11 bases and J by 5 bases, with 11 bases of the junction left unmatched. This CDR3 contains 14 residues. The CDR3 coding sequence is TGTGCCGCCAAGGGGGACAGGGGGGTCCACGAGCAGTACTTC. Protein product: CAAKGDRGVHEQYF.

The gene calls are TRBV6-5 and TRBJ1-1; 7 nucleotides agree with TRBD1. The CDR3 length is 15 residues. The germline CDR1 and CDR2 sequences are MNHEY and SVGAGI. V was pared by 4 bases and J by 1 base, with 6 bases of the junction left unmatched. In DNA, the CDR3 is TGTGCCAGCAGTTCACCGGGACAGAAGAACACTGAAGCTTTCTTT. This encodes CASSSPGQKNTEAFF.

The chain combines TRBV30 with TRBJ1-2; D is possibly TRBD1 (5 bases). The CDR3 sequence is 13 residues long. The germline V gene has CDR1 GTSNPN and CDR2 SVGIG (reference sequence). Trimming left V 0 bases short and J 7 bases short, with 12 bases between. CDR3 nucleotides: TGTGCCTGGAGTGTTGGGGCAATTGGTGGCTACACCTTC. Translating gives CAWSVGAIGGYTF.

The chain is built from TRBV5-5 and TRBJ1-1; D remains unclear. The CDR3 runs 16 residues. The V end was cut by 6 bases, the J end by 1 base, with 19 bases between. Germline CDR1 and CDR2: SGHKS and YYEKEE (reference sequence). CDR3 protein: CASTGRAVHSNTEAFF. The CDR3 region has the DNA TGTGCCAGCACCGGGAGAGCAGTCCATTCGAACACTGAAGCTTTCTTT.

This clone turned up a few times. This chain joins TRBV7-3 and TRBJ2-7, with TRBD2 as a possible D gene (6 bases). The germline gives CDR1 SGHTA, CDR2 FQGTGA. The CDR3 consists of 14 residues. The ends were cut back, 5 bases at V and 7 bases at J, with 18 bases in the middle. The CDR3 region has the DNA TGTGCCAGCAGCATGGGGGGACCACTACGGGAGCAGTACTTC. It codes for CASSMGGPLREQYF.

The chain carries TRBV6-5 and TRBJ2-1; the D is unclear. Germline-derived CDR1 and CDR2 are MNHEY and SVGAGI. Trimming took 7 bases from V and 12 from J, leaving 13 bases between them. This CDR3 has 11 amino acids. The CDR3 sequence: CASTQLSWQFF. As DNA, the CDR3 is TGTGCCAGCACTCAGCTTAGCTGGCAGTTCTTC.